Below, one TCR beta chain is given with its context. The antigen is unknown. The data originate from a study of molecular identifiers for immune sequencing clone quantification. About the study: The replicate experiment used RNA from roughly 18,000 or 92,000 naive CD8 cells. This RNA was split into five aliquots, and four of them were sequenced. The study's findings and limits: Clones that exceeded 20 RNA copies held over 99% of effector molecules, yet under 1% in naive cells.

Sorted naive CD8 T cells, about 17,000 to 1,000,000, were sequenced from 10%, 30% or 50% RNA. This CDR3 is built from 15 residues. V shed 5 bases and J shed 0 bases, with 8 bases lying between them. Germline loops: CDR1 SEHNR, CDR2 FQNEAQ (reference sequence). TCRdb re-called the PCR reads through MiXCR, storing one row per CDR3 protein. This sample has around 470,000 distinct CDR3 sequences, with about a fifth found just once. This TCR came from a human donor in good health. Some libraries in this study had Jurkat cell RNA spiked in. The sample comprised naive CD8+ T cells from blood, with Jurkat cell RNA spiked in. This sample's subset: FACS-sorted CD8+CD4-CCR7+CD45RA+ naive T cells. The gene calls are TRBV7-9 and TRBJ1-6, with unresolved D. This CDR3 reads CASSPENSYNSPLHF. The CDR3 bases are TGTGCCAGCAGCCCCGAGAACTCCTATAATTCACCCCTCCACTTT.